This TCR beta chain stems from a study of cytomegalovirus exposure and HLA in healthy donors. This clone appeared a single time. This CDR3 has 12 amino acids. V was trimmed by 8 bases and J by 2 bases, leaving 8 bases between them. Germline lookup yields CDR1 SNHLY and CDR2 FYNNEI. PCR primers comprised 60 Vbeta and 13 Jbeta primers. The assay was immunoSEQ multiplex PCR, and TCRdb's table has in-frame clones only and misses some. The sample comprises 93,000 or so clones, roughly three quarters of which are singletons, and about a tenth rests with the top ten. This rearrangement joins TRBV2 to TRBJ2-3; D uncertain. The TCR sequence derives from a woman aged 18-29 years in good health and CMV-seropositive. Specimen: PBMCs. DNA of the CDR3: TGTGCCAGCGAAGACAACACAGATACGCAGTATTTT. It is translated as CASEDNTDTQYF.